This is a list of T cell receptor beta chains from one sample in a study of tumor and adjacent non-tumor tissue in lung cancer. Using its own MiXCR run on the multiplex PCR reads, TCRdb lists one record per CDR3 protein. The sample lists roughly 49,000 distinct CDR3 sequences, 70% to 80% seen once, with 23% in the top ten. Sequencing input: distant non-tumor lung tissue. These TCRs come from a woman in her sixties or seventies with non-small cell lung cancer. Each CDR3 is given with its conserved first and last residue. D genes are given only for firm matches. Size values are once, few and many counts, or a class for expanded clones, and some rows have none.

cdr3_nt | cdr3_aa | j_call | v_call | clone_size | d_call
TGTACCACCAGGGCCGGGACAGGGCCATACATATATTTT | CTTRAGTGPYIYF | TRBJ1-3 | TRBV12-3/TRBV12-4 | - | TRBD1
TGTGCCAGCAGCCCACCGAGGGAGAGGGAGACCCAATACTTC | CASSPPRERETQYF | TRBJ2-5 | TRBV28 | once | -
TGTGCCAACTCACCGGATGGGAATAGCAATCAGCCCCAGCATTTT | CANSPDGNSNQPQHF | TRBJ1-5 | TRBV18 | few | -
TGTGCCGGCAGCATCTCACAGGCTATCGCCTACGAGCAGTACTTC | CAGSISQAIAYEQYF | TRBJ2-7 | TRBV6-1 | - | -
TGTGACAGTAGCTTAGCGGGACAGGGAGGGTCCTACGAGCAGTACTTC | CDSSLAGQGGSYEQYF | TRBJ2-7 | TRBV11-1 | few | -
TGTGCCAGCAGTTCTGGATCCCCGGAAGAACAGTACTTC | CASSSGSPEEQYF | TRBJ2-7 | TRBV12-3/TRBV12-4 | - | -
TGTGCCATCGCGGGGTGTAGTAATCAGCCCCAGCATTTT | CAIAGCSNQPQHF | TRBJ1-5 | TRBV10-3 | - | -
TGTAGCGTTGAACTCCGACGAGGGGCTTCCTACGAGCAGTACTTC | CSVELRRGASYEQYF | TRBJ2-7 | TRBV29-1 | few | -
TGCAACGTTTTTCAGGGGGAGATCCAGTACTTC | CNVFQGEIQYF | TRBJ2-5 | TRBV29-1 | - | TRBD1
TGTGCCGGCAGTGCCCAGGGAGAGGAAGAGACCTGGTACTTC | CAGSAQGEEETWYF | TRBJ2-5 | TRBV6-5 | - | -
TGCAGTGCTAGATCGATCACCGGGGAGCTGTTCTTT | CSARSITGELFF | TRBJ2-2 | TRBV20-1 | - | -
TGTGCCAGCAATTTCAGAGAGGGGGAGCAGTACTTC | CASNFREGEQYF | TRBJ2-7 | TRBV28 | many | -
TGTGCCAGCAGTCACTCGACTGGGACAGGGCTGATTAACCTCCACTTT | CASSHSTGTGLINLHF | TRBJ1-6 | TRBV6-5 | - | TRBD1
TGCAGTGCGGGGACTAGCGGGAGGAGTGAGCAGTACTTC | CSAGTSGRSEQYF | TRBJ2-7 | TRBV20-1 | - | TRBD2
TGTGCCAGTAACTCGACAGGGACAGGGAGCGGGACCCAGTACTTC | CASNSTGTGSGTQYF | TRBJ2-5 | TRBV11-2 | - | TRBD1